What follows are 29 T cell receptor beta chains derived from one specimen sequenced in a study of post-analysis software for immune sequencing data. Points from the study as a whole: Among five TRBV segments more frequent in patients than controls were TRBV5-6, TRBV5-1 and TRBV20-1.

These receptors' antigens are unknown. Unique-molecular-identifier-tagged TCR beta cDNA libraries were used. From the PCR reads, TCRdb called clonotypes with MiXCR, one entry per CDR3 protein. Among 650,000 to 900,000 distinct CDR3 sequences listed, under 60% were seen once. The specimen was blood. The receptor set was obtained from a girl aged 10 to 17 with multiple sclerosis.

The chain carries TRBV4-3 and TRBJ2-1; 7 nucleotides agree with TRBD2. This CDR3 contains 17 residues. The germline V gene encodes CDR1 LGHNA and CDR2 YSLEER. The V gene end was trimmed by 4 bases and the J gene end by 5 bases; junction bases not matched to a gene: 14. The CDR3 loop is CASSLQLLAEGNNEQFF. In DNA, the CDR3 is TGCGCCAGCAGCCTTCAACTTCTAGCGGAGGGGAACAATGAGCAGTTCTTC.

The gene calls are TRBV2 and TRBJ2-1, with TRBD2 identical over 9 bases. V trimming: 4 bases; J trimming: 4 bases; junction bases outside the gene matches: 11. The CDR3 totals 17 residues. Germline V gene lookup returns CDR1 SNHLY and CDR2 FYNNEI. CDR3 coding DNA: TGTGCCAGCAGTGTTGGGTCGTGGCTAGCGGGGTACAATGAGCAGTTCTTC. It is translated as CASSVGSWLAGYNEQFF.

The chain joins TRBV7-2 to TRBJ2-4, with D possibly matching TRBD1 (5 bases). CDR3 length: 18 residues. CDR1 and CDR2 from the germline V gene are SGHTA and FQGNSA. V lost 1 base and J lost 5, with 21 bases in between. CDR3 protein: CASSLEAAGRFPENIQYF. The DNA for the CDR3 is TGTGCCAGCAGCTTAGAGGCGGCAGGGCGATTTCCCGAAAACATTCAGTACTTC.

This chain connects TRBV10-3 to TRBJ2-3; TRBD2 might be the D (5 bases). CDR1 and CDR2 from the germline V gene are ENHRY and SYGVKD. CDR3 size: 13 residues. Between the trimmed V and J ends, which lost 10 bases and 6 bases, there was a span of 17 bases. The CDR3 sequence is CASAYGVTDTQYF. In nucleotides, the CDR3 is TGTGCCAGTGCTTACGGGGTCACGGATACGCAGTATTTT.

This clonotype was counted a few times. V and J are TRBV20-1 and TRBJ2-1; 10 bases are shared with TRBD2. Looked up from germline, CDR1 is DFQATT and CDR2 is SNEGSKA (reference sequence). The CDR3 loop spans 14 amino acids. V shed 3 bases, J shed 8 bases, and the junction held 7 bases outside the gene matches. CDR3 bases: TGCAGTGCTAGCCCGACTAGCGGGTTCGATGAGCAGTTCTTC. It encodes CSASPTSGFDEQFF.

CDR3 loop: CASSPKGLAATGELFF. DNA of the CDR3: TGTGCCAGCAGCCCCAAGGGACTAGCGGCCACCGGGGAGCTGTTTTTT. This chain links TRBV3-1 with TRBJ2-2; 11 bases map to TRBD2. The CDR3 consists of 16 residues. V shed 4 bases, J shed 4 bases, and the junction held 5 bases outside the gene matches. Germline V gene lookup returns CDR1 LGHDT and CDR2 YNNKEL (reference sequence).

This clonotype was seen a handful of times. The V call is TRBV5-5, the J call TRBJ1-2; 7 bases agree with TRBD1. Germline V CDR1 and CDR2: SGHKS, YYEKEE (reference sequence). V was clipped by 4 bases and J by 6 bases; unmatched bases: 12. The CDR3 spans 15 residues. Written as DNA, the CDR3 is TGTGCCAGCAGCCCCTCACAGGGGTTAAAAGATGGCTACACCTTC. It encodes CASSPSQGLKDGYTF.

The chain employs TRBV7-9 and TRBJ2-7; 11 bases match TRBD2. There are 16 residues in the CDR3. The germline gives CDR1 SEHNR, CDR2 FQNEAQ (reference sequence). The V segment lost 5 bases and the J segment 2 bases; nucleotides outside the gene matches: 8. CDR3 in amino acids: CASSPGLAGAPYEQYF. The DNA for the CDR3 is TGTGCCAGCAGCCCCGGACTAGCGGGTGCCCCCTACGAGCAGTACTTC. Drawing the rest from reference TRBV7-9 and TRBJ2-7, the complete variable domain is DTGVSQNPRHKITKRGQNVTFRCDPISEHNRLYWYRQTLGQGPEFLTYFQNEAQLEKSRLLSDRFSAERPKGSFSTLEIQRTEQGDSAMYLCASSPGLAGAPYEQYFGPGTRLTVT.

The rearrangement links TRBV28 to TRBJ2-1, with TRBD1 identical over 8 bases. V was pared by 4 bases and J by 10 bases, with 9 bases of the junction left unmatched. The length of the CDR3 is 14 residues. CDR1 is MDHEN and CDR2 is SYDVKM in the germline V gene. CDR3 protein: CASSSVTGAYEQFF. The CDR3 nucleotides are TGTGCCAGCAGTTCCGTGACAGGGGCCTACGAGCAGTTCTTC.

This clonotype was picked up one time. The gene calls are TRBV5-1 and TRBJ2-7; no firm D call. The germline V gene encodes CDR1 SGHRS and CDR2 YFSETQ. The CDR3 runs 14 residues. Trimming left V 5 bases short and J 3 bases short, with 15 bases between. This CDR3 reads CASSRLGQHYEQYF. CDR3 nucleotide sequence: TGCGCCAGCAGTAGATTAGGGCAGCACTACGAGCAGTACTTC.

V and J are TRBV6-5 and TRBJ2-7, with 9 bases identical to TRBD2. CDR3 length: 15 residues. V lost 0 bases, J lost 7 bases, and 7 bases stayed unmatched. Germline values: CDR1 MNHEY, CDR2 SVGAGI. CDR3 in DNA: TGTGCCAGCAGTTACTCAGTAGCGGGAGTACGGGAGCAGTACTTC. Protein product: CASSYSVAGVREQYF.

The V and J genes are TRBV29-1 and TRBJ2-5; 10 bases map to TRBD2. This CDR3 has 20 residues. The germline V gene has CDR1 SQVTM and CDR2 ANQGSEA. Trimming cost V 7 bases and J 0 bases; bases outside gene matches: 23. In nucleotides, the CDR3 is TGCAGCGCTCCCATAGCGGGAGGCCTCACGGAGGCCCTATACCAAGAGACCCAGTACTTC. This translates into CSAPIAGGLTEALYQETQYF.

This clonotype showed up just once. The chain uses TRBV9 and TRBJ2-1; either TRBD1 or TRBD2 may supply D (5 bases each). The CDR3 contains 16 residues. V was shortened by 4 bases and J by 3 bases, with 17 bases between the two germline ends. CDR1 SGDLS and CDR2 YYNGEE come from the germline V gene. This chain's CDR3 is CASSPKTGTFYNEQFF. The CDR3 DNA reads TGTGCCAGCAGCCCGAAGACCGGGACCTTCTACAATGAGCAGTTCTTC.

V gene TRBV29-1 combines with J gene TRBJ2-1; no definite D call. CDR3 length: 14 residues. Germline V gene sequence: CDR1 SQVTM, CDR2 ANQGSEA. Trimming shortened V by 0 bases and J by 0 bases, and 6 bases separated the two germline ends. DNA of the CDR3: TGCAGCGTTGAAGATCTGGGCTCCTACAATGAGCAGTTCTTC. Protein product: CSVEDLGSYNEQFF.

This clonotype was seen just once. CDR3 region: CASSLDSSGMGNEQFF. The CDR3 DNA reads as TGTGCCAGCAGCTTAGACTCTAGCGGGATGGGTAATGAGCAGTTCTTC. V usage is TRBV7-8 and J usage is TRBJ2-1; 9 bases map to TRBD2. In germline, CDR1 is SGHVS, CDR2 FQNEAQ. This CDR3 comprises 16 residues. The V segment lost 1 base and the J segment 7 bases; nucleotides outside the gene matches: 8.

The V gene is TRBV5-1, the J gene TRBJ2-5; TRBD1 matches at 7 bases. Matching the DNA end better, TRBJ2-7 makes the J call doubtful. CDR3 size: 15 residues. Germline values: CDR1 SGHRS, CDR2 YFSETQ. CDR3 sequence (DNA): TGCGCCAGCAGCTTGGTGGGGACAGATAGCCACGAGCAGTACTTC. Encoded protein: CASSLVGTDSHEQYF.

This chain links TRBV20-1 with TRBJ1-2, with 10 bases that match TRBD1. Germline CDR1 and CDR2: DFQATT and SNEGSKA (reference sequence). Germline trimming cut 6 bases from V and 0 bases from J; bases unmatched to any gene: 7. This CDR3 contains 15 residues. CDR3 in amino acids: CSAGGQGLTNYGYTF. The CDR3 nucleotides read TGCAGTGCAGGGGGACAGGGGCTTACTAACTATGGCTACACCTTC.

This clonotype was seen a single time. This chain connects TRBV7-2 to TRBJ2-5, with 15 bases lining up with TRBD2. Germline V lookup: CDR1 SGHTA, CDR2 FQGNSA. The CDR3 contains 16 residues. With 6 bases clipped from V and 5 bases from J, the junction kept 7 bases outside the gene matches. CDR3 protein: CASRWGLAGGRETQYF. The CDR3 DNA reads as TGTGCCAGCAGATGGGGACTAGCGGGAGGAAGGGAGACCCAGTACTTC.

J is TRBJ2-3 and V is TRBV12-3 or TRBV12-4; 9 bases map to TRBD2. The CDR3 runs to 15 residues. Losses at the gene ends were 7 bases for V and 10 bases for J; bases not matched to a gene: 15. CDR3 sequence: CASTSGLAQSSPQYF. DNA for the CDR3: TGTGCCAGCACCTCGGGACTAGCCCAAAGCAGTCCGCAGTATTTT.

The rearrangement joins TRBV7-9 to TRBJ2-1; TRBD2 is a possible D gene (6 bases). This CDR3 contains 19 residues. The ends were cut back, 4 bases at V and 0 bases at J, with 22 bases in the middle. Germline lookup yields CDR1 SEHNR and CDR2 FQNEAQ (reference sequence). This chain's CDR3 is CASSYIGRGGDPSYNEQFF. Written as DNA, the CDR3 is TGTGCCAGCAGCTATATTGGTCGAGGCGGGGACCCCTCCTACAATGAGCAGTTCTTC.

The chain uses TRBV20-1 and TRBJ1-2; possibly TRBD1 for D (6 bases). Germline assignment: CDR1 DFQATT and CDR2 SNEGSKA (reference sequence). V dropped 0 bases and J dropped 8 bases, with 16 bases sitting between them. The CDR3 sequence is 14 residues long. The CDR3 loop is CSARDALTGGGYTF. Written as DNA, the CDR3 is TGCAGTGCTAGAGATGCGTTAACGGGGGGCGGCTACACCTTC.

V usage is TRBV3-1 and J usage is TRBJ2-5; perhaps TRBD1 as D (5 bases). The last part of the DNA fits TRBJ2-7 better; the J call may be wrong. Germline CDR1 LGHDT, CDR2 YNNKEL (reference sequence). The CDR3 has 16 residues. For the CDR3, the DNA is TGTGCCAGCAGCCAAGGGGCAGGGTCTTTCCGCTACGAGCAGTACTTC. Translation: CASSQGAGSFRYEQYF.

This chain's CDR3 is CASSHGLQDAYGYTF. CDR3 DNA: TGTGCCAGCAGTCACGGGCTCCAGGATGCCTATGGCTACACCTTC. The chain combines TRBV27 with TRBJ1-2; D is undetermined. There are 15 residues in the CDR3. Between the trimmed V and J ends, which lost 5 bases and 4 bases, there was a span of 17 bases. Germline V CDR1 and CDR2: MNHEY, SMNVEV (reference sequence).

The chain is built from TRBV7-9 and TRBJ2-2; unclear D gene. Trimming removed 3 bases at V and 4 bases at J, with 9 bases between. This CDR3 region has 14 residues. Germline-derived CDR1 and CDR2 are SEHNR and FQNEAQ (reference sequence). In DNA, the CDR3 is TGTGCCAGCAGCTTGGCGGAACTCACCGGGGAGCTGTTTTTT. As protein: CASSLAELTGELFF.

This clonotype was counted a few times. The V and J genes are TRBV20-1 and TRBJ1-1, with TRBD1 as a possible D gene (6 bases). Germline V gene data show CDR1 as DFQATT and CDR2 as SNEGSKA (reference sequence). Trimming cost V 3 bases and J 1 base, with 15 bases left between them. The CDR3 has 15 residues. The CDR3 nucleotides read TGCAGTGCTAGGTCAGGGGCCAACGAGAACACTGAAGCTTTCTTT. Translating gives CSARSGANENTEAFF.

CDR3 in amino acids: CASRQELRRGYTF. As DNA, the CDR3 is TGTGCCAGCAGGCAAGAACTCCGGCGGGGCTACACCTTC. This chain joins TRBV6-5 and TRBJ1-2; D gene unclear. The V end was cut by 6 bases, the J end by 8 bases, with 16 bases between. CDR3 length: 13 residues. Germline CDR1 reads MNHEY; CDR2 reads SVGAGI.

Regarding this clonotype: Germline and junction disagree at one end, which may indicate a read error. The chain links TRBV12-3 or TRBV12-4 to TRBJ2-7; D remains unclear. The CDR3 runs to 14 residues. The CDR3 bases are TGTGGCAGCACGGAAGCATCCGAACATGTGGAGCAGTACTTC. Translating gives CGSTEASEHVEQYF.

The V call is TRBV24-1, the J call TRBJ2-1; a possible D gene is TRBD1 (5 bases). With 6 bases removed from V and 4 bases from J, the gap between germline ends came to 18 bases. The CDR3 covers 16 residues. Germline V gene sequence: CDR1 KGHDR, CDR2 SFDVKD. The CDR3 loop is CATSKGVTAIYNEQFF. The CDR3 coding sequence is TGTGCCACCAGTAAAGGGGTGACAGCCATATACAATGAGCAGTTCTTC.

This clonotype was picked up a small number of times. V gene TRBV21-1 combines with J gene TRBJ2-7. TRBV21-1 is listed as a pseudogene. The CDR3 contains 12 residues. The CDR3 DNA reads TGTGCCAGCAGCATTGCCATCTACGAGCAGTACTTC. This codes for CASSIAIYEQYF.